The source of this T cell receptor beta chain is a study of high-grade serous ovarian cancer treatment subgroups. About the study: Samples averaged 14,192 reads and about 7,500 unique TCR beta rearrangements.

Tumor samples were obtained before definitive surgery or chemotherapy. Repertoires were generated with immunoSEQ multiplex PCR, while TCRdb's copy carries only in-frame clones and drops some. The sample lists 15,000 to 20,000 clones, 75% occurring once. Sequences were obtained from tumor tissue. The receptor's source is a human donor with high-grade serous ovarian cancer.

In DNA form, the CDR3 reads TGTGCCAGCAGCTTAGGTCGCGGGGAACACTACGAGCAGTACTTC. This translates into CASSLGRGEHYEQYF. V and J are TRBV7-6 and TRBJ2-7, with D perhaps TRBD2 (6 bases). This CDR3 has 15 residues. Per germline, CDR1 SGHVS and CDR2 FNYEAQ. V dropped 1 base and J dropped 3 bases, with 13 bases sitting between them. Filled out from reference TRBV7-6 and TRBJ2-7, the complete variable domain reads GAGVSQSPRYKVTKRGQDVALRCDPISGHVSLYWYRQALGQGPEFLTYFNYEAQQDKSGLPNDRFSAERPEGSISTLTIQRTEQRDSAMYRCASSLGRGEHYEQYFGPGTRLTVT.